The clone carrying this T cell receptor (beta chain) was seen only a few times. The CDR3 covers 16 residues. V gave up 0 bases and J gave up 2 bases, with 14 bases separating them. Germline V gives CDR1 MNHEY, CDR2 SMNVEV (reference sequence). These data originate in a study of shared clonotypes between healthy human individuals. Generated by immunoSEQ multiplex PCR, the TCRdb table keeps only in-frame clones and is missing some. The sample yields approximately 92,000 clones, approximately 75% seen once. The rearrangement joins TRBV27 to TRBJ2-7; perhaps TRBD2 as D (5 bases). Sample: memory CD8+ T cells sorted from blood. Subset specified: CD45RO+ cells pooled with CCR7-negative TemRA cells. The sequence was collected from a man under 40 in good health. This CDR3 reads CASSLSSGNYAYEQYF. Written as DNA, the CDR3 is TGTGCCAGCAGTTTATCGTCCGGGAACTACGCCTACGAGCAGTACTTC.